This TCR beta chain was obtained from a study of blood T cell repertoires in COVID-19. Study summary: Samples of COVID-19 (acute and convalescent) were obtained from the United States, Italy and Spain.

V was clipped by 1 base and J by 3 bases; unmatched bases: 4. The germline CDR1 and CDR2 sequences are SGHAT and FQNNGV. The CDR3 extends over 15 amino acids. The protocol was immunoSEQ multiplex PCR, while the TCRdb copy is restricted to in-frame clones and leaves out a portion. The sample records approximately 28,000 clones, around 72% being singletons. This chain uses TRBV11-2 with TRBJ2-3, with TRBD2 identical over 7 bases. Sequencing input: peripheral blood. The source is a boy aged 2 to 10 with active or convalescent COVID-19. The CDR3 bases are TGTGCCAGCAGCTTAGGCGGGGGTTGGACAGATACGCAGTATTTT. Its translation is CASSLGGGWTDTQYF.